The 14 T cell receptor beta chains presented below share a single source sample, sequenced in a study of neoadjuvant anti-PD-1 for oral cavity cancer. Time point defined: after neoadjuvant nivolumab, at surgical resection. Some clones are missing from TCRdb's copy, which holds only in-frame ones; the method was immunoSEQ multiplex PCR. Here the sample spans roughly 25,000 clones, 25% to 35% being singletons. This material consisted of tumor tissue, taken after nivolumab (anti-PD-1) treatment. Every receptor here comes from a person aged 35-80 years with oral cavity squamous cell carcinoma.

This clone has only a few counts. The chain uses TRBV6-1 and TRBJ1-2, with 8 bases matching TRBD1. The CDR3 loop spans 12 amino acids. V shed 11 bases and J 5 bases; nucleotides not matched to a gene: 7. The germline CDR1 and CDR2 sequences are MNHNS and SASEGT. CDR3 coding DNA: TGTGCCGGACAGGGACAGGCGTATGGCTACACCTTC. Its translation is CAGQGQAYGYTF.

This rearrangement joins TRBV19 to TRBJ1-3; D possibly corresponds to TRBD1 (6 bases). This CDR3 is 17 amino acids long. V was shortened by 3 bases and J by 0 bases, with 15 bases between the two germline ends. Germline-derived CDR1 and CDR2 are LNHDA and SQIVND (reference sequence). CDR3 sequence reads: CASSILRRGHSGNTIYF. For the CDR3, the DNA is TGTGCCAGTAGTATCCTTCGCAGGGGTCACTCTGGAAACACCATATATTTT.

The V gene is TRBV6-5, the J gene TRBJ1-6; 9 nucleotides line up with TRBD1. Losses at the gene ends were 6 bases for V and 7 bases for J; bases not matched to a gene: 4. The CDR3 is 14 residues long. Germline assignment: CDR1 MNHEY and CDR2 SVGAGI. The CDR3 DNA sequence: TGTGCCAGCAGACAGGGGGCGCGCAATTCACCCCTCCACTTT. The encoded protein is CASRQGARNSPLHF.

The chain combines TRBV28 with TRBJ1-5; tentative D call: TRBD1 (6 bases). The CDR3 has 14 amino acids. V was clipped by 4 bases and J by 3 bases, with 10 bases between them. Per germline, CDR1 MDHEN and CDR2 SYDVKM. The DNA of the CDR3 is TGTGCCAGCAGTTCGGGGACATCCAATCAGCCCCAGCATTTT. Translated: CASSSGTSNQPQHF.

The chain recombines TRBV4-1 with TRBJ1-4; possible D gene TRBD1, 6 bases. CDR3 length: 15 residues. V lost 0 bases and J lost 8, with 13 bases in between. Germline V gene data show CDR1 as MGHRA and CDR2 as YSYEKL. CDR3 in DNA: TGCGCCAGCAGCCAAGACCCAGGGGCTTGGGAAAAACTGTTTTTT. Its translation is CASSQDPGAWEKLFF.

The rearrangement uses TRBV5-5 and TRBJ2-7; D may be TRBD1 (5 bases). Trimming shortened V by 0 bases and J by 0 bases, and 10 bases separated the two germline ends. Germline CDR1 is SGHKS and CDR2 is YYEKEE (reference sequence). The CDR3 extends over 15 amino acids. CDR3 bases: TGTGCCAGCAGCTTGGTAGGCAGGGCCTCCTACGAGCAGTACTTC. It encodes CASSLVGRASYEQYF.

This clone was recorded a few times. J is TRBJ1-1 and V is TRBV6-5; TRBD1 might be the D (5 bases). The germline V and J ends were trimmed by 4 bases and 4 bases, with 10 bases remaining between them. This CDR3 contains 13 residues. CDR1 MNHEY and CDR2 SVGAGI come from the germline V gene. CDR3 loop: CASSFPTATEAFF. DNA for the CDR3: TGTGCCAGCAGTTTCCCGACAGCCACTGAAGCTTTCTTT.

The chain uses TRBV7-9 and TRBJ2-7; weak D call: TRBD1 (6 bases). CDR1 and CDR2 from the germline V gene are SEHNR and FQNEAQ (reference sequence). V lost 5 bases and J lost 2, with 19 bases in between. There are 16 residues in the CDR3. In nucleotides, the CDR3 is TGTGCCAGCAGCCCCCGGGGTTGGGGGCATGCCTACGAGCAGTACTTC. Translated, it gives CASSPRGWGHAYEQYF.

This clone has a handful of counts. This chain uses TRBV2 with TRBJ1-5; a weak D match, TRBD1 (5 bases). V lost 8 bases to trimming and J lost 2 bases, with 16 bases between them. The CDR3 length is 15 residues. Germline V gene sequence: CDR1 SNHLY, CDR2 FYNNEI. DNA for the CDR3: TGTGCCAGCCGTGTATCGGGGGAGGGCAATCAGCCCCAGCATTTT. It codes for CASRVSGEGNQPQHF.

In nucleotides, the CDR3 is TGTGCCACCAGTTTAGCGGGTCGAGATTCAAATGAGCAGTTCTTC. This codes for CATSLAGRDSNEQFF. The chain uses TRBV15 and TRBJ2-1; 7 nucleotides match TRBD2. CDR3 length equals 15 residues. The V gene's germline CDR1 is LNHNV and CDR2 YYDKDF (reference sequence). J lost 7 bases, V lost 6 bases, and 12 bases had no gene match.

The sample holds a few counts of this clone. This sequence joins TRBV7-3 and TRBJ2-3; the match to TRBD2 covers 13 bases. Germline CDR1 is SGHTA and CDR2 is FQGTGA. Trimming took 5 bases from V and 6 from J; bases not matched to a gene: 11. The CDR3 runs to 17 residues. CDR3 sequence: CASSLGLAGAFGDTQYF. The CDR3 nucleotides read TGTGCCAGCAGCCTTGGACTAGCGGGGGCCTTCGGTGATACGCAGTATTTT.

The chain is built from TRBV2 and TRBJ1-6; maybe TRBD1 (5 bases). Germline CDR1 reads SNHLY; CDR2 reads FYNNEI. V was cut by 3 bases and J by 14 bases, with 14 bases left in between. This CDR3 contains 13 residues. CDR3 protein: CASSDKGQRALHF. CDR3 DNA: TGTGCCAGCAGTGATAAGGGGCAGCGGGCCCTCCACTTT.

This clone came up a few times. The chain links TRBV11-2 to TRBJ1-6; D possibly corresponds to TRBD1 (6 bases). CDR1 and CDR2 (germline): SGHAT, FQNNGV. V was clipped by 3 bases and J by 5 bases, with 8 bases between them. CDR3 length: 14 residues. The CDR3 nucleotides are TGTGCCAGCAGCTTTTGGACAGATAATTCACCCCTCCACTTT. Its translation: CASSFWTDNSPLHF.

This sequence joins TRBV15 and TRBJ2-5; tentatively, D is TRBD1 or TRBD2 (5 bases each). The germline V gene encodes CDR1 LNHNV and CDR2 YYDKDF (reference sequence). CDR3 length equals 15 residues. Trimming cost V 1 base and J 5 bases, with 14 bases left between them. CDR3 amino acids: CATSRVPGTSETQYF. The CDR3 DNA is TGTGCCACCAGCAGAGTCCCCGGGACCTCGGAGACCCAGTACTTC. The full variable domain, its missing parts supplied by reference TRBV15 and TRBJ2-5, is DAMVIQNPRYQVTQFGKPVTLSCSQTLNHNVMYWYQQKSSQAPKLLFHYYDKDFNNEADTPDNFQSRRPNTSFCFLDIRSPGLGDTAMYLCATSRVPGTSETQYFGPGTRLLVL.